The 13 T cell receptor beta chains reported below all come from one sample, sequenced in a study of cytomegalovirus exposure and HLA in healthy donors. PCR amplification relied on 60 Vbeta primers (plus 13 Jbeta primers). Generated by immunoSEQ multiplex PCR, the TCRdb table keeps only in-frame clones and is missing some. The profile shows around 130,000 clones, roughly four fifths of them singletons. The source material was PBMCs. All receptors derive from a man aged 35 to 55 in good health and CMV-seronegative.

This chain uses TRBV29-1 with TRBJ2-2; 8 bases are a match to TRBD1. CDR3 length: 14 residues. The junction had 7 bases not matched to a gene; V was cut back by 5 bases and J by 5 bases. Germline V gives CDR1 SQVTM, CDR2 ANQGSEA. The CDR3, as DNA: TGCAGCGTTCAGCCGCAGGGGGCGACCGGGGAGCTGTTTTTT. Amino acids: CSVQPQGATGELFF.

In this sample, this clone turned up a few times. This chain links TRBV10-3 with TRBJ2-7, with 10 positions matching TRBD2. The CDR3 runs 17 residues. V dropped 2 bases and J dropped 0; count of bases not matched to a gene: 7. CDR1 and CDR2 from the germline V gene are ENHRY and SYGVKD. Here the CDR3 reads CAISESLAGVNSYEQYF. CDR3 in DNA: TGTGCCATCAGTGAGAGTCTAGCGGGAGTTAACTCCTACGAGCAGTACTTC.

This clone was found a few times. The V call is TRBV28, the J call TRBJ2-3; 9 bases align to TRBD1. Looked up from germline, CDR1 is MDHEN and CDR2 is SYDVKM. V was pared by 5 bases and J by 6 bases, with 9 bases of the junction left unmatched. The CDR3 consists of 15 residues. CDR3 sequence: CASSAGTGPLDTQYF. The CDR3, as DNA: TGTGCCAGCAGTGCCGGGACAGGGCCCCTCGATACGCAGTATTTT.

The V and J genes are TRBV6-5 and TRBJ1-6; tentatively, D is TRBD1 (5 bases). The CDR3 runs to 15 residues. V was clipped by 4 bases and J by 6 bases, with 13 bases between them. Germline-derived CDR1 and CDR2 are MNHEY and SVGAGI. The CDR3, as DNA: TGTGCCAGCAGTTTAATGAGGGGAGGTAATTCACCCCTCCACTTT. Translation: CASSLMRGGNSPLHF.

This chain links TRBV7-9 with TRBJ1-2, with 8 bases aligning to TRBD1. Germline CDR1 SEHNR, CDR2 FQNEAQ (reference sequence). This CDR3 contains 14 residues. The V gene end was trimmed by 5 bases and the J gene end by 5 bases; junction bases not matched to a gene: 7. The CDR3 DNA reads TGTGCCAGCAGCGAGACAGGGGCATCTTATGGCTACACCTTC. Its protein product is CASSETGASYGYTF.

This clone was observed once. V and J are TRBV7-3 and TRBJ2-7; 9 bases are a match to TRBD1. CDR3 size: 14 residues. The V gene's germline CDR1 is SGHTA and CDR2 FQGTGA. V shed 1 base and J 6 bases; nucleotides not matched to a gene: 4. CDR3 nucleotide sequence: TGTGCCAGCAGCTTAAGGGACAGGGCCTCCGAGCAGTACTTC. Translation gives CASSLRDRASEQYF.

This rearrangement joins TRBV4-3 to TRBJ2-1, with 7 bases that match TRBD2. V trimming: 5 bases; J trimming: 2 bases; junction bases outside the gene matches: 6. CDR1 and CDR2 from the germline V gene are LGHNA and YSLEER. The CDR3 has 15 residues. CDR3 residues: CASSEASGTYNEQFF. DNA for the CDR3: TGCGCCAGCAGCGAAGCTAGCGGAACCTACAATGAGCAGTTCTTC.

The V call is TRBV11-2, the J call TRBJ2-5; a possible D gene is TRBD1 (7 bases). CDR3 length: 15 residues. The germline V gene encodes CDR1 SGHAT and CDR2 FQNNGV. The ends were cut back, 2 bases at V and 5 bases at J, with 15 bases in the middle. CDR3 loop: CASSLSPAGGETQYF. CDR3 DNA: TGTGCCAGCAGCTTATCCCCTGCAGGGGGGGAGACCCAGTACTTC.

The gene calls are TRBV5-6 and TRBJ1-4; D is perhaps TRBD1 (6 bases). Between the trimmed V and J ends, which lost 4 bases and 0 bases, there was a span of 13 bases. Germline V gene sequence: CDR1 SGHDT, CDR2 YYEEEE. The CDR3 runs to 16 residues. The chain's CDR3 is CASSTRRTATNEKLFF. The CDR3 nucleotides are TGTGCCAGCAGCACACGAAGGACAGCAACTAATGAAAAACTGTTTTTT.

The J gene is TRBJ1-4, the V gene TRBV10-2, with no clear D. Germline V gene lookup returns CDR1 WSHSY and CDR2 SAAADI. The CDR3 contains 14 residues. V dropped 5 bases and J dropped 6 bases, with 13 bases sitting between them. The CDR3: CASSPRGGDEKLFF. The CDR3 DNA sequence: TGCGCCAGCAGTCCTCGGGGTGGGGATGAAAAACTGTTTTTT.

A single count supports this clone. This chain connects TRBV29-1 to TRBJ1-1; no clear D. Germline CDR1 and CDR2: SQVTM and ANQGSEA. This CDR3 has 10 amino acids. The V end lost 7 bases, the J end lost 6 bases, and 9 bases lay between the germline ends. CDR3 residues: CSAGFPEAFF. The CDR3 nucleotides are TGCAGCGCGGGATTCCCTGAAGCTTTCTTT.

On this clone: Germline is not matched at one junction end, which may reflect a read error. The sample carries other DNA sequences with the same CDR3. V and J are TRBV15 and TRBJ1-2, with D tentatively TRBD1 (5 bases). Germline V gene data show CDR1 as LNHNV and CDR2 as YYDKDF (reference sequence). This CDR3 comprises 13 residues. The DNA for the CDR3 is TGCGCCACCAACCCAAGGCAGGGCGGCGGCTACACCTTC. Translation gives CATNPRQGGGYTF.

This sequence joins TRBV9 and TRBJ2-2, with D possibly being TRBD2 (5 bases). Trimming took 0 bases from V and 4 from J, leaving 19 bases between them. The CDR3 has 18 amino acids. The germline CDR1 and CDR2 sequences are SGDLS and YYNGEE. The CDR3 reads CASSVAILRTGITGELFF. The CDR3 DNA is TGTGCCAGCAGCGTAGCGATTTTGCGGACGGGGATCACCGGGGAGCTGTTTTTT.